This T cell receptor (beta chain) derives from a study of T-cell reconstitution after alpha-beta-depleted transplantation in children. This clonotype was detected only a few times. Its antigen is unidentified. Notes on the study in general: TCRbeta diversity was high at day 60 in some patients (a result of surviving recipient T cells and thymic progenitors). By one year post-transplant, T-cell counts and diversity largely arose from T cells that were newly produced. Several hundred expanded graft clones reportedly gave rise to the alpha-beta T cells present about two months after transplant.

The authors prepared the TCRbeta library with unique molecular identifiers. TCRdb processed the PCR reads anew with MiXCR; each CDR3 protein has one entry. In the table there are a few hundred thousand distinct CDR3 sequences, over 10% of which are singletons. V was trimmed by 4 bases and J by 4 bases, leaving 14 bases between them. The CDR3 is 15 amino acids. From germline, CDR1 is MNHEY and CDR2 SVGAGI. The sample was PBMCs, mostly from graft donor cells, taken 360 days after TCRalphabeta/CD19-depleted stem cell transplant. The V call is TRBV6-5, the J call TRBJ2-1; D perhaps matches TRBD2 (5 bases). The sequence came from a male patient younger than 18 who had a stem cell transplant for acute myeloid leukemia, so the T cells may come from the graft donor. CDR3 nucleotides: TGTGCCAGCAGTTGGACTCCCGAGGGATACAATGAGCAGTTCTTC. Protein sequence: CASSWTPEGYNEQFF.